Below are 6 T cell receptor beta chains sequenced from a single sample in a study of cytotoxic CD8 clonotypes in ibrutinib-treated CLL. Profiled with immunoSEQ multiplex PCR; TCRdb holds only in-frame clones, not every one. Of roughly 190,000 clones listed, 72% are singletons. The source was PBMCs, collected after 24 months of ibrutinib treatment. The receptors were sampled from a human donor with chronic lymphocytic leukemia.

The rearrangement joins TRBV5-1 to TRBJ2-3; a possible D gene is TRBD2 (5 bases). The CDR3 contains 13 residues. The germline V gene has CDR1 SGHRS and CDR2 YFSETQ. The ends were cut back, 0 bases at V and 4 bases at J, with 6 bases in the middle. The chain's CDR3 is CASSLGGSDTQYF. The CDR3 DNA follows: TGCGCCAGCAGCTTGGGAGGGTCAGATACGCAGTATTTT.

The rearrangement uses TRBV7-6 and TRBJ2-7; 8 bases agree with TRBD2. V was clipped by 5 bases and J by 0 bases; unmatched bases: 6. The germline V gene encodes CDR1 SGHVS and CDR2 FNYEAQ. This CDR3 comprises 15 residues. The CDR3, as DNA: TGTGCCAGCAGCGAAGCGGGAGCCTACTCCTACGAGCAGTACTTC. This sequence encodes CASSEAGAYSYEQYF.

The rearrangement joins TRBV4-2 to TRBJ2-5; the D call may be TRBD1 or TRBD2 (5 bases each). The CDR3 sequence is 14 residues long. V was cut by 4 bases and J by 3 bases, with 12 bases left in between. Germline CDR1 LGHNA, CDR2 YNFKEQ. The CDR3 protein is CASSPSGREETQYF. The CDR3 coding sequence is TGTGCCAGCAGCCCCTCGGGGCGGGAAGAGACCCAGTACTTC.

The chain has TRBV28 and TRBJ2-5; 7 bases agree with TRBD2. Trimming cost V 5 bases and J 3 bases; bases outside gene matches: 6. Germline assignment: CDR1 MDHEN and CDR2 SYDVKM. The CDR3 spans 14 residues. The chain's CDR3 is CASSPRGREETQYF. The CDR3 coding sequence is TGTGCCAGCAGTCCGCGCGGGAGAGAAGAGACCCAGTACTTC.

This clone was detected only a few times. The gene calls are TRBV29-1 and TRBJ1-5; a weak D match, TRBD1 (6 bases). The CDR3 totals 12 residues. The germline V gene encodes CDR1 SQVTM and CDR2 ANQGSEA. The germline V and J ends were trimmed by 4 bases and 6 bases, with 10 bases remaining between them. CDR3 nucleotides: TGCAGCGTTGGGACAGTCGGTCAGCCCCAGCATTTT. Translating it yields CSVGTVGQPQHF.

The V and J genes are TRBV6-1 and TRBJ1-1; possible D gene TRBD1, 5 bases. The CDR3 is 12 amino acids. V was cut by 7 bases and J by 4 bases, with 10 bases left in between. Per germline, CDR1 MNHNS and CDR2 SASEGT. CDR3 coding DNA: TGTGCCAGCACCGGGGCGACCACTGAAGCTTTCTTT. It is translated as CASTGATTEAFF.